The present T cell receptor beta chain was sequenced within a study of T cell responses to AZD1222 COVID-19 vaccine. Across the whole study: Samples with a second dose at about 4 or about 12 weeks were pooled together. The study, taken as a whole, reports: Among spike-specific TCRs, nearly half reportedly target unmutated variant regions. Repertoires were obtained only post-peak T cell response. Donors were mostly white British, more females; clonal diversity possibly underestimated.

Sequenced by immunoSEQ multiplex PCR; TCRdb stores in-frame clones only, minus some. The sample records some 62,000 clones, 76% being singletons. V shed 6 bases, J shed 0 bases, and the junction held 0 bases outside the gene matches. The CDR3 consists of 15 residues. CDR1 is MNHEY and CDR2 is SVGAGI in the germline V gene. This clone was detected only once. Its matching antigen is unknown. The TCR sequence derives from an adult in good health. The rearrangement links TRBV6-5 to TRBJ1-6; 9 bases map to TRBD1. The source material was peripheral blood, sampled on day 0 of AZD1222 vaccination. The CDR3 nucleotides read TGTGCCAGCAGGGGACAGGGCTCCTATAATTCACCCCTCCACTTT. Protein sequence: CASRGQGSYNSPLHF.